The 3 T cell receptor beta chains below come from one sample, sequenced in a study of regulatory T cells in long-lasting Graves disease. Stated time point: newly diagnosed GD, antithyroid drugs for less than 3 months. With RNA extracted from PBMCs as input, the TCR library was made. For TCR beta, libraries came from iRepertoire HTBI primers and Arm-PCR of CDR3 regions. A single record per CDR3 protein comes from TCRdb applying MiXCR to the multiplex PCR reads. The data hold about 240,000 distinct CDR3 sequences, with about 19% observed a single time. Sequencing used peripheral blood mononuclear cells (PBMCs), obtained at new diagnosis, from a patient treated with antithyroid drugs. Source of these receptors: a female donor with Graves disease.

In regard to this clonotype: One end of the junction is discordant with germline, which a read error may explain. This chain joins TRBV7-9 and TRBJ2-3; 9 bases are a match to TRBD1. Germline V gene sequence: CDR1 SEHNR, CDR2 FQNEAQ (reference sequence). The CDR3 covers 14 residues. The CDR3 spells CANSCRDRADTQYF. The CDR3 nucleotides read TGTGCCAACAGCTGCCGGGACAGGGCAGATACGCAGTATTTT.

This clonotype was recorded at least ten times. The chain combines TRBV6-1 with TRBJ1-1, with 7 nucleotides matching TRBD1. CDR1 and CDR2 from the germline V gene are MNHNS and SASEGT. J was trimmed by 0 bases and V by 6 bases; bases with no gene match: 4. This CDR3 spans 14 amino acids. CDR3 residues: CASRRDSMNTEAFF. The DNA of the CDR3 is TGTGCCAGCAGGAGGGACAGCATGAACACTGAAGCTTTCTTT.

The table lists this clonotype with many counts. V gene TRBV5-5 combines with J gene TRBJ1-1, with D possibly matching TRBD1 (6 bases). The CDR3 loop spans 13 amino acids. V lost 2 bases, J lost 3 bases, and 8 bases lay in between. Germline CDR1 SGHKS, CDR2 YYEKEE (reference sequence). The CDR3 bases are TGTGCCAGCAGCTTCGGGGGGCACACTGAAGCTTTCTTT. This encodes CASSFGGHTEAFF.